This T cell receptor (beta chain) was recorded in a study of cytomegalovirus exposure and HLA in healthy donors. PCR primers comprised 60 Vbeta and 13 Jbeta primers. Using immunoSEQ multiplex PCR, the repertoire was profiled, and TCRdb retains in-frame clones only, with some absent. The profile shows over 150,000 clones, about 77% of them singletons. The CDR3 totals 15 residues. Between the trimmed V and J ends, which lost 3 bases and 4 bases, there was a span of 12 bases. Germline lookup yields CDR1 MGHDK and CDR2 SYGVNS. This clonotype was sampled from a woman aged 40 to 50 in good health and CMV-seropositive. Material: PBMCs. The chain combines TRBV25-1 with TRBJ2-2, with D perhaps TRBD1 (6 bases). CDR3 protein: CASSDTGTRTGELFF. The CDR3 coding sequence is TGTGCCAGCAGTGACACAGGGACCCGCACCGGGGAGCTGTTTTTT.